This T cell receptor beta chain was recorded in a study of metastatic and nonmetastatic thyroid tumors. Patients had received no treatment of any kind before thyroid surgery. This clone has ten or more counts. Its matching antigen is unknown. In the original workflow: To classify distant metastasis in papillary thyroid cancer, a model was built from CDR3 differences across clinicopathological groups. TCRdb re-processed the PCR reads through MiXCR. It is TCRdb's table, rather than the study itself, that gives the V and J calls and clone size. The profile shows 20,000 to 30,000 clones, about an eighth of them singletons. Study outcomes and limitations: In blood and tumor, TCR beta diversity was reportedly significantly higher in malignant thyroid tumors than in benign nodules.

The sequenced sample was blood. The receptor's source is a female donor with papillary thyroid cancer or a benign thyroid nodule (not recorded which). Some clones in this sample may be carry-over from other donors' samples.

In DNA, the CDR3 is TGCAGTGCCCACCTAGCTGCCCGCTACAATGAGCAGTTCTTC. Residues: CSAHLAARYNEQFF. The chain has TRBV20-1 and TRBJ2-1; possibly TRBD2 for D (5 bases). CDR3 size: 14 residues. Deletions cut 6 bases from V and 3 bases from J, with 15 bases between. In germline, CDR1 is DFQATT, CDR2 SNEGSKA (reference sequence).